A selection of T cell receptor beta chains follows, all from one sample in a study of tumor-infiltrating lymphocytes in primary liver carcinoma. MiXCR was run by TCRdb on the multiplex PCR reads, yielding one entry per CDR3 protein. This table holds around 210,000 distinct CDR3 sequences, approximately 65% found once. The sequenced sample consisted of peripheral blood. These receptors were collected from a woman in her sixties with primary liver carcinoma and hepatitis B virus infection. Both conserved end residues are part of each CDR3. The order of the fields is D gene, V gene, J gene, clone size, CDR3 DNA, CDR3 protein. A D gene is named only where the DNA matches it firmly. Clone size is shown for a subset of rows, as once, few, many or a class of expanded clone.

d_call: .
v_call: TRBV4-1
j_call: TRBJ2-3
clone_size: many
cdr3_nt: TGCGCCAGCAGAGACAGTCTTAGCACAGATACGCAGTATTTT
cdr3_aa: CASRDSLSTDTQYF

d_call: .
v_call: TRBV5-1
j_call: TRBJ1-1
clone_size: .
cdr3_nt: TGCGCCAGCAGCACTTCCGGGCAGAACACTGAGGCTTTCTTT
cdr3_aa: CASSTSGQNTEAFF

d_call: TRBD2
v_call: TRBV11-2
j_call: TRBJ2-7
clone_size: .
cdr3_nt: TGTGCCAGCAGCTTTAAGCCGGGACTAGCGTCTAATGTATCGGAGTACTTC
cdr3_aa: CASSFKPGLASNVSEYF

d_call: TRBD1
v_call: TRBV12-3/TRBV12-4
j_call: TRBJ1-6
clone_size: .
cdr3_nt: TGTGCCAACAGTTTACAGGGGGCGAATAAGCCCCTCCACTTT
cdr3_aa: CANSLQGANKPLHF

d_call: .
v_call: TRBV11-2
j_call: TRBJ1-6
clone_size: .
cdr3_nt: TGTACCAGCAGCTTAGAATCAGGAGGCAATTCACCCTTCCACTTT
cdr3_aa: CTSSLESGGNSPFHF

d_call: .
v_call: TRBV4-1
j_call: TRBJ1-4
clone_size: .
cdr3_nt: TGCGCCAGTCGGACACTGAGAAATGAAAAACTGTTTTTT
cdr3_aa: CASRTLRNEKLFF

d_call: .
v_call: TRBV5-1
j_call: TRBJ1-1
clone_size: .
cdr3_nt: TGCGCCAGGAGTGAAGGGTGGATGAACACTGCAGCTTTCTTT
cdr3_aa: CARSEGWMNTAAFF

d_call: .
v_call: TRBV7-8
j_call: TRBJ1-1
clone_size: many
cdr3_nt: TGTGCCAGCAGCTCATTAAGGGGGAACACTGAAGCTTTCTTT
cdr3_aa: CASSSLRGNTEAFF

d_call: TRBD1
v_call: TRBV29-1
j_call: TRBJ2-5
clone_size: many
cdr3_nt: TGCAGCGTGACAGGGATAGGAGAGACCCAGTACTTC
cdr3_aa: CSVTGIGETQYF

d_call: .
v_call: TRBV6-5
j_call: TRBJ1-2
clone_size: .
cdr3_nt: TGTGCCAGCAGTTACTCGAGAGTCCGGGGGGGCTACACCTTC
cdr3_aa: CASSYSRVRGGYTF

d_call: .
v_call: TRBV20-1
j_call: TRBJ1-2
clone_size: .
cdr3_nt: TGCAGTGCTAACGCCGGGAACTATGGCTACACCTTC
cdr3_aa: CSANAGNYGYTF

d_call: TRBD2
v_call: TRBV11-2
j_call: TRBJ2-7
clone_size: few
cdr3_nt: TGTACCAGCAGCTTCAGCCGTAGCGGGAGTCGACCCGATTACGAGCAGTACTTC
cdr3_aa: CTSSFSRSGSRPDYEQYF

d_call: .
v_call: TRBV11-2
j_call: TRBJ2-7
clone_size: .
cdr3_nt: TGTCCCAGCAGCGCCACTGGGGGCTTGTCCTACGAGCAGTACTTC
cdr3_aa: CPSSATGGLSYEQYF

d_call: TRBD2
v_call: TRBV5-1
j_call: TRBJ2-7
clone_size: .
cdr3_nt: TGCGCCAGCAGCTTGGCAAGCGGGAACTACGAGCAGTACTTC
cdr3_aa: CASSLASGNYEQYF

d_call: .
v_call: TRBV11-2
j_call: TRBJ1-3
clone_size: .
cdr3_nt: TGTGCCAGCAGCCGGATGGGAGGAAACACCATATATTTT
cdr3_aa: CASSRMGGNTIYF

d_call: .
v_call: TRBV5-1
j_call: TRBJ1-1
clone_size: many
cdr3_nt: TGCGCCAGCAGCTTGGGTGCAGCCACCGAAGCTTTCTTT
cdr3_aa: CASSLGAATEAFF

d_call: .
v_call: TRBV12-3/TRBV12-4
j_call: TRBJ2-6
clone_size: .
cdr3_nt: TGTGCCAGCAGATGGGACTCCCCAGGGCCAAAGACTGGGGTCAACGTCCTGACTTTC
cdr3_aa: CASRWDSPGPKTGVNVLTF

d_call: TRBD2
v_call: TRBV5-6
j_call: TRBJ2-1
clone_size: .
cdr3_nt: TGTGCCAGCAGCTTGGAGTTGGTAGCGGGAAGGCCCGATGAGCAGTTCTTC
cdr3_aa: CASSLELVAGRPDEQFF

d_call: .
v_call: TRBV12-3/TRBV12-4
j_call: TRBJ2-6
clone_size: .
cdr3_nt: TGTGCCAGCAGTTTTGTAGTTGGGGCCGACGTCCTGACTTTC
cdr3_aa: CASSFVVGADVLTF

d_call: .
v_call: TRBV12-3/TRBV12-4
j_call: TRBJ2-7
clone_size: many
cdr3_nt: TGTGCCAGCGCGCTCGGGAGCTCCTACGAGCAGTACTTC
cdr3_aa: CASALGSSYEQYF

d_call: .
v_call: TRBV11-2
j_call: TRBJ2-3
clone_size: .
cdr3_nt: TGTGCCAACAGCCCAGAATTTGCCTCTAGCACAGATACGCAGTACTTT
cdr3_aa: CANSPEFASSTDTQYF

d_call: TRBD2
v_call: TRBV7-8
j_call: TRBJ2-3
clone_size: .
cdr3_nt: TGTGCCAGCAGCTCTCGATACCAAATACTACCGGGACTAGTCGGGACAGATACGCAGTATTTT
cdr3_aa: CASSSRYQILPGLVGTDTQYF

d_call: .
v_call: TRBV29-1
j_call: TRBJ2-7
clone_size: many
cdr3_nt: TGCAGCGTTGAAGATTATCTGGGGGTGGGGTCCTACGAGCAGTACTTC
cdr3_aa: CSVEDYLGVGSYEQYF

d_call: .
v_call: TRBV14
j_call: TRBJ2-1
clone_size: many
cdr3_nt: TGTGCCAGCAGCCAACTAGGAAGCAATGAGCAGTTCTTC
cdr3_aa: CASSQLGSNEQFF

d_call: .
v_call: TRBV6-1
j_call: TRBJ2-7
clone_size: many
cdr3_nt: TGTGCCAGCAGTGAAGCAGGACTCGCAACCTACGAGCAGTACTTC
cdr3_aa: CASSEAGLATYEQYF

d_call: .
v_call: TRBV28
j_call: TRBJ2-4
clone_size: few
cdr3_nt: TGTGCCAGCAGTTTAGGGACTCCCCCCATTCAGTACTTC
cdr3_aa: CASSLGTPPIQYF

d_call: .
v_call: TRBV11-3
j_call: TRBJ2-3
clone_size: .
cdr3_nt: TGTGCCAGCAGCTTACCCGGGACTCGTAAAAGCACAGATACTCAGTATTTT
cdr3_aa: CASSLPGTRKSTDTQYF

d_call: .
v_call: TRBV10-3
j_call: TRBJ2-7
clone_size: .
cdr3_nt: TGTGCCATCAGTGCGGTCGCAGGGCGGGGTCACTACGAGCAGTACTTC
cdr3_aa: CAISAVAGRGHYEQYF

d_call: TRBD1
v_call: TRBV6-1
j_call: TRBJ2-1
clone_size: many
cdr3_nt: TGTGCCAGCAATCAACCGGGACAGGGGAACAATGAGCAGTTCTTC
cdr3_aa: CASNQPGQGNNEQFF

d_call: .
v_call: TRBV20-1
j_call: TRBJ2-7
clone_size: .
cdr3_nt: TGCAGTGCTAGACAGGTCTTAAGATCCTACGAGCAGTACTTC
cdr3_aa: CSARQVLRSYEQYF

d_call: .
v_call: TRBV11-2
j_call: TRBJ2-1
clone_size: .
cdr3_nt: TGTGTCAGCAGCTTGGTAGGGTCGTTGTGGAATGAGCAGCTCTTC
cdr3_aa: CVSSLVGSLWNEQLF

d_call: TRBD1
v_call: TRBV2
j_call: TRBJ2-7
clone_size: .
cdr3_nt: TGTGCCAGCAGTATAGCCGGGACAGGCTACGAGCAGTACTTC
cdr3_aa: CASSIAGTGYEQYF